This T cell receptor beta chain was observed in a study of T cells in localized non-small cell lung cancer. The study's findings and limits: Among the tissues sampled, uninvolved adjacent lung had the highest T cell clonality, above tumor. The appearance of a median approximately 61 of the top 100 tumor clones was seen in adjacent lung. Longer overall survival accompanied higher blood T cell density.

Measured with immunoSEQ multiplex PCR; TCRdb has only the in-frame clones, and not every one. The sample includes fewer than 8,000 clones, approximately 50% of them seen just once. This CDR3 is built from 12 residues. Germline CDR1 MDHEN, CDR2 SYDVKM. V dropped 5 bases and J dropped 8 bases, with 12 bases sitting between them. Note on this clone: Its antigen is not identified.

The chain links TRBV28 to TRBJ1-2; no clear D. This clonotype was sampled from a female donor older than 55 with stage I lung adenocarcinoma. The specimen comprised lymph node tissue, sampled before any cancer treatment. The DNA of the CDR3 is TGTGCCAGCAGTCCGAACGGTCGGGGCTACACCTTC. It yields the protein CASSPNGRGYTF.